The 9 T cell receptor beta chains listed next were all sequenced from one sample in a study of T cell changes during pregnancy in multiple sclerosis. The repertoire was sequenced with immunoSEQ multiplex PCR; TCRdb's copy has only in-frame clones and lacks some. The sample records under 70,000 clones, about 91% being singletons. The sample here was CD4+ T cells from peripheral blood mononuclear cells, taken in the first trimester of pregnancy. All receptors derive from a female donor with multiple sclerosis, enrolled in a pregnancy study.

V is TRBV9 and J is TRBJ2-1, with 7 bases fitting TRBD2. The CDR3 is 16 residues long. Germline assignment: CDR1 SGDLS and CDR2 YYNGEE. V trimming: 6 bases; J trimming: 8 bases; junction bases outside the gene matches: 17. DNA for the CDR3: TGTGCCAGCACCCTCACCGGGACTACCCTCTGGGATGAGCAGTTCTTC. It translates to CASTLTGTTLWDEQFF.

The gene calls are TRBV19 and TRBJ1-3, with D possibly TRBD1 on 6 matching bases. V was pared by 4 bases and J by 0 bases, with 19 bases between. The V gene's germline CDR1 is LNHDA and CDR2 SQIVND (reference sequence). The CDR3 is 18 residues long. The CDR3 sequence is CASSTRSQGLNSGNTIYF. The DNA for the CDR3 is TGTGCCAGTAGTACACGTTCCCAGGGGTTAAACTCTGGAAACACCATATATTTT.

The chain is built from TRBV30 and TRBJ1-4; D uncertain. The germline V gene encodes CDR1 GTSNPN and CDR2 SVGIG (reference sequence). Between the trimmed V and J ends, which lost 0 bases and 8 bases, there was a span of 4 bases. CDR3 length equals 11 residues. DNA for the CDR3: TGTGCCTGGAGTGTTATGGAAAAACTGTTTTTT. This sequence encodes CAWSVMEKLFF.

The V and J genes are TRBV5-1 and TRBJ2-5; 7 bases map to TRBD1. Per germline, CDR1 SGHRS and CDR2 YFSETQ. The CDR3 totals 15 residues. With 0 bases clipped from V and 3 bases from J, the junction kept 5 bases outside the gene matches. The CDR3, as DNA: TGCGCCAGCAGCTTGGGACAGGGTATGAAAGAGACCCAGTACTTC. Its translation: CASSLGQGMKETQYF. The entire variable domain, with the rest obtained from reference TRBV5-1 and TRBJ2-5, is as follows: KAGVTQTPRYLIKTRGQQVTLSCSPISGHRSVSWYQQTPGQGLQFLFEYFSETQRNKGNFPGRFSGRQFSNSRSEMNVSTLELGDSALYLCASSLGQGMKETQYFGPGTRLLVL.

The CDR3 DNA is TGCGCCAGACCTCTAACAGGGGACGGCTACACCTTC. Amino acids: CARPLTGDGYTF. The chain uses TRBV5-1 and TRBJ1-2; TRBD1 aligns across 7 bases. The CDR3 runs to 12 residues. Per the germline V gene, CDR1 is SGHRS and CDR2 is YFSETQ. Germline trimming cut 8 bases from V and 8 bases from J; bases unmatched to any gene: 9.

The chain carries TRBV6-1 and TRBJ1-1; a weak D match, TRBD1 (5 bases). Looked up from germline, CDR1 is MNHNS and CDR2 is SASEGT. CDR3 length equals 14 residues. Trimming took off 5 bases at V and 3 bases at J, with 13 bases between the two ends. The CDR3 loop is CASSRQPAYTEAFF. The CDR3 nucleotides read TGTGCCAGCAGTCGACAGCCAGCCTACACTGAAGCTTTCTTT.

A single count supports this clone. The rearrangement uses TRBV19 and TRBJ2-2; possibly TRBD1 for D (5 bases). The germline V gene encodes CDR1 LNHDA and CDR2 SQIVND (reference sequence). The CDR3 totals 16 residues. The ends were cut back, 7 bases at V and 0 bases at J, with 15 bases in the middle. CDR3 coding DNA: TGTGCCAGTACGGAGTCTGGGGCCGCGAACACCGGGGAGCTGTTTTTT. This codes for CASTESGAANTGELFF.

CDR3 residues: CASSLVALLAGNTDTQYF. The CDR3 DNA is TGTGCCAGCAGCTTGGTGGCCCTCCTAGCGGGGAACACAGATACGCAGTATTTT. The chain is built from TRBV7-8 and TRBJ2-3; 9 bases map to TRBD2. The germline V gene has CDR1 SGHVS and CDR2 FQNEAQ. CDR3 size: 18 residues. V lost 3 bases and J lost 2; bases outside the gene matches: 12.

The chain is built from TRBV9 and TRBJ1-1; 8 bases map to TRBD1. The germline V gene encodes CDR1 SGDLS and CDR2 YYNGEE. The J segment lost 1 base and the V segment lost 4 bases, leaving 6 bases of the junction unmatched. This CDR3 is 15 amino acids long. The CDR3 protein is CASSFSGGANTEAFF. The CDR3 DNA reads TGTGCCAGCAGCTTCTCAGGGGGCGCGAACACTGAAGCTTTCTTT.